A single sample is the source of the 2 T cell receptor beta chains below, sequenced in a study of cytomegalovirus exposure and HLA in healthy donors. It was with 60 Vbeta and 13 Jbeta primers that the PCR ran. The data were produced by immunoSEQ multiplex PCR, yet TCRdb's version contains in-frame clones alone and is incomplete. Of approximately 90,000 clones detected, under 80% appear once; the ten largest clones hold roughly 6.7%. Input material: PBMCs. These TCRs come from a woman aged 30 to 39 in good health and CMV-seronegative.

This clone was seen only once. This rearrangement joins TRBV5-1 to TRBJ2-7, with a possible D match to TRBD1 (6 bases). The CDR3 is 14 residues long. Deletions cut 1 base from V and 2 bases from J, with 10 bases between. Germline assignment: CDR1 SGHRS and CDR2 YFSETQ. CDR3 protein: CASSLRGSTYEQYF. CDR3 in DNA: TGCGCCAGCAGCTTGAGGGGGAGCACCTACGAGCAGTACTTC.

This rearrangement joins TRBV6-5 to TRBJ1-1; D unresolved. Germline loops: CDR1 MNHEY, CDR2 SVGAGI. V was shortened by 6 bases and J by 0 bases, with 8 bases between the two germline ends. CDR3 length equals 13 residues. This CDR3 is CASRTRMNTEAFF. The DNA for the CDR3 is TGTGCCAGCAGGACAAGAATGAACACTGAAGCTTTCTTT.